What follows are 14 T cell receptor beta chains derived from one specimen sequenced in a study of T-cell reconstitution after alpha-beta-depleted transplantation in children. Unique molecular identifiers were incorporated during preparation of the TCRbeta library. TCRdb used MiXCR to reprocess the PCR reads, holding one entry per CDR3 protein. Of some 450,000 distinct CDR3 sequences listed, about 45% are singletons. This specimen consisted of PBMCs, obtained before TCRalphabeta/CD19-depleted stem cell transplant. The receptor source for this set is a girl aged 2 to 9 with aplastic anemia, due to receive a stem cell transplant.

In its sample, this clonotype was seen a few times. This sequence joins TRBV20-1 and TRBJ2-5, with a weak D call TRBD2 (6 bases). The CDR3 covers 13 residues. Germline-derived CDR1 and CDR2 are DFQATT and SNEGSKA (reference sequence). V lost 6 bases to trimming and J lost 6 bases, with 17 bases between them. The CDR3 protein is CSASLRGRKTQYF. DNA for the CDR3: TGCAGTGCCTCCTTGCGGGGCCGAAAGACCCAGTACTTC.

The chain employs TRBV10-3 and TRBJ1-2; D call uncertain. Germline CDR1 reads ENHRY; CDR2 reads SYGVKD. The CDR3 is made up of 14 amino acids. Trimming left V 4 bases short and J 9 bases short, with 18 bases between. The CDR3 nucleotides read TGTGCCATCAGTGGGGCAGGAGGCCCAGTAAGCTACACCTTC. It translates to CAISGAGGPVSYTF.

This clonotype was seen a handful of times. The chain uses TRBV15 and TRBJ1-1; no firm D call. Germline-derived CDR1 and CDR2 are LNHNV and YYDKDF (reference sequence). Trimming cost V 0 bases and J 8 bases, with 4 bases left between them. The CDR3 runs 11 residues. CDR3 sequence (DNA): TGTGCCACCAGCAGAGAACAGGAAGCTTTCTTT. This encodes CATSREQEAFF.

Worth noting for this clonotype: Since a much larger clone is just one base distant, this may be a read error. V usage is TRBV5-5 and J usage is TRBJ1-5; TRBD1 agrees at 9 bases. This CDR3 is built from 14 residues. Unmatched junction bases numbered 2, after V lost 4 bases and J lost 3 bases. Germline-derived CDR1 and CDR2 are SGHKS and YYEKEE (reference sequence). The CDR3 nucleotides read TGTGCCAGCAGCGGGACAGGGCCCAATCAGCCCCAGCATTTT. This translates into CASSGTGPNQPQHF.

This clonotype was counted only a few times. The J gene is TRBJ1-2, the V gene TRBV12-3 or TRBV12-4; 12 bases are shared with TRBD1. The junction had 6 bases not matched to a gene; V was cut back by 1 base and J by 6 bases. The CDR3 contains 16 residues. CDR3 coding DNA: TGTGCCAGCAGTTTAGGGGGGGGACAGGGGGCAAATGGCTACACCTTC. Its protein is CASSLGGGQGANGYTF.

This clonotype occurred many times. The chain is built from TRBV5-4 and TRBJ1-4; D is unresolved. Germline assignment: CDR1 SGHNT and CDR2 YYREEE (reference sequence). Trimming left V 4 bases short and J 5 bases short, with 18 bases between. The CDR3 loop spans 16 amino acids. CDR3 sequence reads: CASSAGPLLSNEKLFF. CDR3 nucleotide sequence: TGTGCCAGCAGCGCTGGCCCCTTACTGTCCAATGAAAAACTGTTTTTT.

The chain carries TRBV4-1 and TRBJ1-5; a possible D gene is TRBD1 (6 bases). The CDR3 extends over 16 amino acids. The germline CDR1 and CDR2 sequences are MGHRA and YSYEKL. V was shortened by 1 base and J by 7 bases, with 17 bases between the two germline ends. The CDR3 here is CASSQGGGGLSQPQHF. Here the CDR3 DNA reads TGCGCCAGCAGCCAAGGGGGAGGGGGGTTATCGCAGCCCCAGCATTTT.

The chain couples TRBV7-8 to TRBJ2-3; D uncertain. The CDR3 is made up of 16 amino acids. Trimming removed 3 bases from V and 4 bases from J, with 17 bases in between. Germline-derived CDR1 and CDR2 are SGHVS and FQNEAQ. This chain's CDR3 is CASSFQTKVAPDTQYF. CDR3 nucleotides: TGTGCCAGCAGCTTCCAGACCAAAGTGGCCCCAGATACGCAGTATTTT.

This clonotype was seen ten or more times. The CDR3 sequence: CASSQGSAIGTRMYEQYF. Here the CDR3 DNA reads TGCGCCAGCAGCCAAGGGTCGGCGATCGGGACTAGGATGTACGAGCAGTACTTC. This sequence joins TRBV4-3 and TRBJ2-7; 8 nucleotides align to TRBD2. The CDR3 has 18 amino acids. The germline V gene has CDR1 LGHNA and CDR2 YSLEER. Trimming removed 1 base from V and 4 bases from J; junction bases left unmatched: 15.

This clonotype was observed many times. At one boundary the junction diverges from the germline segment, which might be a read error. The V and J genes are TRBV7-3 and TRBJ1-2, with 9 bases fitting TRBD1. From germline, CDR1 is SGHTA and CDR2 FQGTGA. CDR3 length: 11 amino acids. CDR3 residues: CASSLGQGLAF. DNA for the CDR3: TGTGCCAGCAGCCTGGGACAGGGTCTTGCCTTC.

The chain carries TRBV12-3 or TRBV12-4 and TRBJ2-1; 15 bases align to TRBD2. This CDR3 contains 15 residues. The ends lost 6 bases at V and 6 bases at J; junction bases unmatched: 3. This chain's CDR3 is CASRPGLAGGNEQFF. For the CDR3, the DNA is TGTGCCAGCAGACCGGGACTAGCGGGAGGCAATGAGCAGTTCTTC.

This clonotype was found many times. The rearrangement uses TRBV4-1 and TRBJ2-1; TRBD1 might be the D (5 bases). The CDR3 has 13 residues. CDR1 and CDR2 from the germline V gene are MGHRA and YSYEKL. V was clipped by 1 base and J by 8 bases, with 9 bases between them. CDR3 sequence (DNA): TGCGCCAGCAGCCAAGCCTGGGGCGATGAGCAGTTCTTC. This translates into CASSQAWGDEQFF.

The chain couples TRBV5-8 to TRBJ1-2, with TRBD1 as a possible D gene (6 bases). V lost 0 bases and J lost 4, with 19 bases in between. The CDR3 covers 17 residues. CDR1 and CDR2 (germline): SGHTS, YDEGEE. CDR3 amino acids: CASSLGNWGPGSYGYTF. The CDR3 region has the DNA TGTGCCAGCAGCTTGGGGAATTGGGGGCCGGGTAGCTATGGCTACACCTTC.

This CDR3 reads CSVEVGRTRGYTF. The CDR3 region has the DNA TGCAGCGTTGAAGTCGGCAGGACGCGCGGCTACACCTTC. V is TRBV29-1 and J is TRBJ1-2, with D hard to call. Trimming cost V 1 base and J 8 bases, with 14 bases left between them. This CDR3 is 13 amino acids long. Germline assignment: CDR1 SQVTM and CDR2 ANQGSEA. The full variable domain, completed using reference TRBV29-1 and TRBJ1-2, is SAVISQKPSRDICQRGTSLTIQCQVDSQVTMMFWYRQQPGQSLTLIATANQGSEATYESGFVIDKFPISRPNLTFSTLTVSNMSPEDSSIYLCSVEVGRTRGYTFGSGTRLTVV.